This T cell receptor beta chain was found in a study of cytomegalovirus exposure and HLA in healthy donors. Of note for this clone: The antigen remains unidentified.

Nominal health characterized the donors when sampled, though unrecorded immune exposures were likely. Study-level findings and limits: Rates of TCR association differed by HLA locus in a later analysis, with DRB1 highest and HLA-C lowest.

This CDR3 spans 14 amino acids. V gave up 3 bases and J gave up 7 bases; unmatched junction bases: 8. Germline V gene data show CDR1 as SGHTA and CDR2 as FQGNSA. It was with 60 Vbeta and 13 Jbeta primers that the PCR ran. The data were produced by immunoSEQ multiplex PCR, yet TCRdb's version contains in-frame clones alone and is incomplete. Of about 190,000 clones in the sample, around 81% were seen once. Material: PBMCs. The chain links TRBV7-2 to TRBJ2-5, with 7 bases fitting TRBD1. The origin of this receptor is a woman in her thirties in good health and CMV-seronegative. The CDR3 nucleotides read TGTGCCAGCAGCTTTGTACAGGGGTGGGCGACCCAGTACTTC. This translates into CASSFVQGWATQYF.